A single sample is the source of the 30 T cell receptor beta chains below, sequenced in a study of cytomegalovirus exposure and HLA in healthy donors. PCR involved 60 Vbeta and 13 Jbeta primers. The assay was immunoSEQ multiplex PCR, and TCRdb's table has in-frame clones only and misses some. The table includes about 110,000 clones, roughly 76% detected once. The sample comprised PBMCs. The receptors were sampled from a man between 18 and 29 years old in good health and CMV-seronegative.

This clone turned up a few times. V and J are TRBV5-1 and TRBJ1-1; possible D gene TRBD1, 5 bases. CDR3 length: 13 amino acids. From germline, CDR1 is SGHRS and CDR2 YFSETQ. V lost 6 bases, J lost 8 bases, and 17 bases lay in between. In nucleotides, the CDR3 is TGCGCCAGCACCTCCGGTCCGGGGGGGGAAGCTTTCTTT. It specifies CASTSGPGGEAFF.

The chain carries TRBV7-2 and TRBJ1-2; 8 bases map to TRBD1. The CDR3 contains 14 residues. Germline CDR1 SGHTA, CDR2 FQGNSA. Trimming cost V 1 base and J 4 bases; bases outside gene matches: 2. CDR3 in DNA: TGTGCCAGCAGCTTAGGGACAGGGAGCTATGGCTACACCTTC. The encoded protein is CASSLGTGSYGYTF. Looking up the rest from reference TRBV7-2 and TRBJ1-2 gives the full variable domain: GAGVSQSPSNKVTEKGKDVELRCDPISGHTALYWYRQSLGQGLEFLIYFQGNSAPDKSGLPSDRFSAERTGGSVSTLTIQRTQQEDSAVYLCASSLGTGSYGYTFGSGTRLTVV.

V and J are TRBV5-4 and TRBJ1-2; no reliable D call. The V gene's germline CDR1 is SGHNT and CDR2 YYREEE (reference sequence). The CDR3 length is 15 residues. Trimming removed 0 bases from V and 4 bases from J, with 13 bases in between. The CDR3 spells CASSLGGGGVYGYTF. The CDR3 DNA sequence: TGTGCCAGCAGCTTGGGAGGCGGCGGAGTCTATGGCTACACCTTC.

This clone was detected a few times. The chain combines TRBV19 with TRBJ1-5; 7 nucleotides align to TRBD1. Germline CDR1 is LNHDA and CDR2 is SQIVND (reference sequence). V gave up 7 bases and J gave up 4 bases; unmatched junction bases: 10. This CDR3 region has 15 residues. The DNA for the CDR3 is TGTGCCAGTACCCCGACAGGGAACTTGAATCAGCCCCAGCATTTT. Its protein is CASTPTGNLNQPQHF. Full variable domain (outside the CDR3, taken from reference TRBV19 and TRBJ1-5): DGGITQSPKYLFRKEGQNVTLSCEQNLNHDAMYWYRQDPGQGLRLIYYSQIVNDFQKGDIAEGYSVSREKKESFPLTVTSAQKNPTAFYLCASTPTGNLNQPQHFGDGTRLSIL.

Written as DNA, the CDR3 is TGTGCCAGCAGTGTCGGGGACAGGGTATACGAGCAGTACTTC. Its translation: CASSVGDRVYEQYF. The chain uses TRBV28 and TRBJ2-7; 9 positions agree with TRBD1. The trim removed 5 bases at V and 4 bases at J, leaving 6 bases unmatched. The CDR3 has 14 residues. The germline V gene encodes CDR1 MDHEN and CDR2 SYDVKM.

J is TRBJ2-2 and V is TRBV7-9; a weak D match, TRBD2 (5 bases). V lost 4 bases and J 6 bases, leaving 9 bases between the germline ends. In germline, CDR1 is SEHNR, CDR2 FQNEAQ (reference sequence). The CDR3 is 13 residues long. CDR3 protein: CASSYLAAGELFF. As DNA, the CDR3 is TGTGCCAGCAGCTATCTAGCAGCCGGGGAGCTGTTTTTT. Full variable domain (remainder filled in from reference TRBV7-9 and TRBJ2-2): DTGVSQNPRHKITKRGQNVTFRCDPISEHNRLYWYRQTLGQGPEFLTYFQNEAQLEKSRLLSDRFSAERPKGSFSTLEIQRTEQGDSAMYLCASSYLAAGELFFGEGSRLTVL.

The chain employs TRBV5-4 and TRBJ2-5, with D possibly TRBD2 on 6 matching bases. Trimming shortened V by 4 bases and J by 7 bases, and 17 bases separated the two germline ends. The CDR3 extends over 14 amino acids. Germline CDR1 and CDR2: SGHNT and YYREEE (reference sequence). CDR3: CASSHGGGFGTQYF. CDR3 nucleotide sequence: TGTGCCAGCAGCCATGGTGGGGGGTTCGGGACCCAGTACTTC.

The chain recombines TRBV6-5 with TRBJ2-3; the D gene is possibly TRBD2 (7 bases). Germline V gene lookup returns CDR1 MNHEY and CDR2 SVGAGI. CDR3 length: 15 amino acids. V was pared by 6 bases and J by 2 bases, with 15 bases between. In nucleotides, the CDR3 is TGTGCCAGCAGATCCTACGCGGGGGCCACAGATACGCAGTATTTT. It codes for CASRSYAGATDTQYF.

The V call is TRBV13, the J call TRBJ1-3, with D possibly TRBD1 on 5 matching bases. The CDR3 spans 17 residues. Germline-derived CDR1 and CDR2 are PRHDT and FYEKMQ (reference sequence). Deletions cut 1 base from V and 0 bases from J, with 13 bases between. The CDR3 is CASSLVGGVASGNTIYF. Written as DNA, the CDR3 is TGTGCCAGCAGCTTAGTAGGAGGGGTCGCCTCTGGAAACACCATATATTTT.

The rearrangement joins TRBV6-1 to TRBJ1-2; TRBD1 matches 8 bases. Germline V gene sequence: CDR1 MNHNS, CDR2 SASEGT. The CDR3 is 15 residues long. J gave up 4 bases and V 7 bases, and 11 bases lay outside the gene matches. CDR3: CASTQTPTGAYGYTF. In DNA, the CDR3 is TGTGCCAGCACTCAAACCCCGACAGGGGCCTATGGCTACACCTTC.

This clone has more than one count but fewer than ten. The rearrangement links TRBV28 to TRBJ1-2; 9 bases map to TRBD1. The V gene end was trimmed by 6 bases and the J gene end by 5 bases; junction bases not matched to a gene: 16. The CDR3 has 17 amino acids. Germline-derived CDR1 and CDR2 are MDHEN and SYDVKM. CDR3 sequence: CASSLGGQGDGLYGYTF. The CDR3 DNA is TGTGCCAGCAGCCTGGGGGGACAGGGTGACGGTTTATATGGCTACACCTTC.

This clone was counted a few times. The V call is TRBV29-1, the J call TRBJ1-2; 7 bases fit TRBD1. CDR3 length equals 16 residues. The V segment lost 7 bases and the J segment 1 base; nucleotides outside the gene matches: 15. Looked up from germline, CDR1 is SQVTM and CDR2 is ANQGSEA. In nucleotides, the CDR3 is TGCAGCGCACTTAACCCTCTGGACAGGATTAACTATGGCTACACCTTC. It codes for CSALNPLDRINYGYTF.

The chain joins TRBV15 to TRBJ1-5; no firm D call. With 3 bases removed from V and 4 bases from J, the gap between germline ends came to 4 bases. Germline-derived CDR1 and CDR2 are LNHNV and YYDKDF (reference sequence). The CDR3 has 12 amino acids. The CDR3 loop is CATSRQNQPQHF. The CDR3, as DNA: TGTGCCACCAGCAGGCAGAATCAGCCCCAGCATTTT.

The chain recombines TRBV6-5 with TRBJ2-6; a weak D match, TRBD1 (5 bases). V lost 6 bases and J lost 4, with 13 bases in between. Germline V gene data show CDR1 as MNHEY and CDR2 as SVGAGI. The CDR3 is made up of 15 amino acids. CDR3 nucleotides: TGTGCCAGCAGCTCAGGGTTTTCAGGGGCCAACGTCCTGACTTTC. Its protein product is CASSSGFSGANVLTF.

The chain is built from TRBV28 and TRBJ1-6; D unresolved. The CDR3 consists of 14 residues. Trimming removed 5 bases at V and 9 bases at J, with 14 bases between. Germline assignment: CDR1 MDHEN and CDR2 SYDVKM. The CDR3 here is CASSPTSRGSPLHF. The DNA of the CDR3 is TGTGCCAGCAGTCCGACCTCCCGGGGTTCACCCCTCCACTTT.

This clone is a singleton in its sample. J is TRBJ2-7 and V is TRBV11-2, with D perhaps matching TRBD1 (5 bases). The germline V and J ends were trimmed by 5 bases and 0 bases, with 20 bases remaining between them. Per the germline V gene, CDR1 is SGHAT and CDR2 is FQNNGV. CDR3 length: 17 amino acids. The CDR3 nucleotides read TGTGCCAGCAGCCTTGTAAACAGGCCCCTCTCCTCCTACGAGCAGTACTTC. Protein sequence: CASSLVNRPLSSYEQYF. The full variable domain, completed using reference TRBV11-2 and TRBJ2-7, is EAGVAQSPRYKIIEKRQSVAFWCNPISGHATLYWYQQILGQGPKLLIQFQNNGVVDDSQLPKDRFSAERLKGVDSTLKIQPAKLEDSAVYLCASSLVNRPLSSYEQYFGPGTRLTVT.

J is TRBJ2-4 and V is TRBV5-8, with 11 nucleotides matching TRBD1. Germline lookup yields CDR1 SGHTS and CDR2 YDEGEE. The CDR3 has 15 amino acids. Trimming took 4 bases from V and 3 from J; bases not matched to a gene: 3. The CDR3 sequence: CASSDGTGGKNIQYF. CDR3 in DNA: TGTGCCAGCAGCGACGGGACAGGGGGCAAAAACATTCAGTACTTC.

The chain carries TRBV11-2 and TRBJ2-3; TRBD1 matches at 11 bases. CDR1 and CDR2 (germline): SGHAT, FQNNGV. V lost 5 bases to trimming and J lost 6 bases; unmatched junction nucleotides: 7. The CDR3 covers 15 residues. CDR3 residues: CASSQDRGHGDTQYF. CDR3 coding DNA: TGTGCCAGCAGCCAGGACAGGGGGCATGGGGATACGCAGTATTTT.

The chain joins TRBV15 to TRBJ2-5; 9 bases map to TRBD2. Per germline, CDR1 LNHNV and CDR2 YYDKDF (reference sequence). CDR3 length: 16 amino acids. V lost 0 bases, J lost 0 bases, and 2 bases stayed unmatched. CDR3 in DNA: TGTGCCACCAGCAGAGAGGTAGCGGGGGACCAAGAGACCCAGTACTTC. Translating it yields CATSREVAGDQETQYF.

This clone showed up just once. The V call is TRBV6-1, the J call TRBJ2-7; TRBD2 agrees at 14 bases. V lost 11 bases, J lost 5 bases, and 8 bases stayed unmatched. The CDR3 has 14 amino acids. Germline V lookup: CDR1 MNHNS, CDR2 SASEGT. The CDR3 is CAGRTSGGSDEQYF. The CDR3 DNA is TGTGCCGGGAGGACTAGCGGGGGGTCTGACGAGCAGTACTTC.

This rearrangement joins TRBV5-6 to TRBJ2-2; TRBD1 matches at 10 bases. CDR1 is SGHDT and CDR2 is YYEEEE in the germline V gene. The ends lost 0 bases at V and 6 bases at J; junction bases unmatched: 8. The CDR3 is 17 amino acids. DNA for the CDR3: TGTGCCAGCAGCTTGGTAGAGTCGGACAGGGGGGCCGGGGAGCTGTTTTTT. Translated: CASSLVESDRGAGELFF.

This clone has just one count. CDR3 DNA: TGTGCCAGCAGTGAGTTACAGGGGGCGTTCAATCAGCCCCAGCATTTT. This codes for CASSELQGAFNQPQHF. V usage is TRBV2 and J usage is TRBJ1-5; TRBD1 aligns across 9 bases. This CDR3 is built from 16 residues. With V trimmed by 3 bases and J by 3 bases, 6 bases remained unmatched. The germline CDR1 and CDR2 sequences are SNHLY and FYNNEI.

This clone was seen once. The chain has TRBV28 and TRBJ2-2; 8 bases match TRBD1. The V gene end was trimmed by 4 bases and the J gene end by 8 bases; junction bases not matched to a gene: 6. CDR1 and CDR2 from the germline V gene are MDHEN and SYDVKM. This CDR3 contains 14 residues. DNA for the CDR3: TGTGCCAGCAGTTATCAGGGGGCATCGGGGGAGCTGTTTTTT. This codes for CASSYQGASGELFF.

This clone appeared once. The chain combines TRBV7-9 with TRBJ1-1, with D perhaps TRBD1 (6 bases). Looked up from germline, CDR1 is SEHNR and CDR2 is FQNEAQ (reference sequence). V lost 3 bases to trimming and J lost 4 bases, with 18 bases between them. CDR3 size: 16 residues. The CDR3 sequence: CASSLNGRGEGTEAFF. The CDR3, as DNA: TGTGCCAGCAGCTTGAATGGGAGGGGGGAGGGCACTGAAGCTTTCTTT.

The chain links TRBV9 to TRBJ1-4; TRBD1 matches 11 bases. The CDR3 runs 15 residues. V was pared by 4 bases and J by 6 bases, with 5 bases of the junction left unmatched. Germline V CDR1 and CDR2: SGDLS, YYNGEE. CDR3 bases: TGTGCCAGCAGCCCCGGGACAGGGGGTGATGAAAAACTGTTTTTT. Its translation is CASSPGTGGDEKLFF.

This chain uses TRBV6-1 with TRBJ2-5, with 8 bases that match TRBD2. Germline CDR1 is MNHNS and CDR2 is SASEGT. V shed 10 bases, J shed 5 bases, and the junction held 12 bases outside the gene matches. The CDR3 extends over 14 amino acids. The CDR3 DNA sequence: TGTGCCAACGGGCTCGAGTCGGGAGGGGAGACCCAGTACTTC. This sequence encodes CANGLESGGETQYF.

Details on this clone: The junction departs from the called germline gene at one end, perhaps through a read error. The V call is TRBV7-9, the J call TRBJ1-4; 7 bases map to TRBD1. CDR1 and CDR2 from the germline V gene are SEHNR and FQNEAQ (reference sequence). The CDR3 consists of 16 residues. CDR3 DNA: TGTTCCAGCAGCCCCCATGACAGGGCGATTAATGAAAAACTGTTTTTT. Translated, it gives CSSSPHDRAINEKLFF.

The chain recombines TRBV28 with TRBJ1-2, with TRBD1 as a possible D gene (5 bases). The V end was cut by 3 bases, the J end by 4 bases, with 9 bases between. Looked up from germline, CDR1 is MDHEN and CDR2 is SYDVKM. The CDR3 consists of 13 residues. As DNA, the CDR3 is TGTGCCAGCAGTTTGTGGGGGGGCTATGGCTACACCTTC. Translation: CASSLWGGYGYTF.

The chain combines TRBV5-1 with TRBJ2-7; tentative D call: TRBD2 (6 bases). CDR3 length: 16 amino acids. CDR1 SGHRS and CDR2 YFSETQ come from the germline V gene. The V and J ends lost 4 bases and 6 bases respectively, with 23 bases between them. The CDR3 loop reads CASSPGGDTRRCEQYF. DNA for the CDR3: TGCGCCAGCAGCCCAGGAGGGGATACGAGGAGGTGCGAGCAGTACTTC.

This clone has only a few counts. The J gene is TRBJ1-5, the V gene TRBV4-3; D remains ambiguous. CDR1 is LGHNA and CDR2 is YSLEER in the germline V gene. This CDR3 comprises 13 residues. V lost 0 bases and J 4 bases, leaving 4 bases between the germline ends. This CDR3 is CASSQEYNQPQHF. CDR3 DNA sequence: TGCGCCAGCAGCCAAGAGTATAATCAGCCCCAGCATTTT.